Listed below are T cell receptor beta chains from one sample, sequenced in a study of T cell responses to AZD1222 COVID-19 vaccine. Here immunoSEQ multiplex PCR was the method, and the copy in TCRdb shows in-frame clones only, minus some. The sample shows 120,000 to 150,000 clones, more than 85% of them seen only once. Sequenced here: peripheral blood, sampled on day 0 of AZD1222 vaccination. The receptors derive from an adult in good health. Both conserved end residues are part of each CDR3. The order of the fields is clone size, D gene, J gene, V gene, CDR3 DNA, CDR3 protein. D genes are given only for firm matches. Size is omitted from some rows. Given values are once, few, many or a class for expanded clones.

clone size: once
D gene: TRBD1
J gene: TRBJ1-5
V gene: TRBV7-8
CDR3 DNA: TGTGCCAGCAGCTCTCCTGGGACAGGGAATCAGCCCCAGCATTTT
CDR3 protein: CASSSPGTGNQPQHF

clone size: once
D gene: .
J gene: TRBJ2-5
V gene: TRBV5-4
CDR3 DNA: TGTGCCAGCAGCGGCCCTGACGGAGAGACCCAGTACTTC
CDR3 protein: CASSGPDGETQYF

clone size: .
D gene: TRBD2
J gene: TRBJ2-3
V gene: TRBV3-1/TRBV3-2
CDR3 DNA: TGTGCCAGCAGCAGGACTAGCCGCACAGATACGCAGTATTTT
CDR3 protein: CASSRTSRTDTQYF

clone size: few
D gene: .
J gene: TRBJ2-1
V gene: TRBV9
CDR3 DNA: TGTGCCAGCAGCGTAGCTACCCTCAACAATGAGCAGTTCTTC
CDR3 protein: CASSVATLNNEQFF

clone size: .
D gene: .
J gene: TRBJ2-5
V gene: TRBV10-1
CDR3 DNA: TGCGCCAGCAGTGAGTCAGACCCGGCAGAGACCCAGTACTTC
CDR3 protein: CASSESDPAETQYF

clone size: .
D gene: .
J gene: TRBJ2-7
V gene: TRBV2
CDR3 DNA: TGTGCCAGCTCGACAGTACGAGCCTACGAGCAGTACTTC
CDR3 protein: CASSTVRAYEQYF

clone size: .
D gene: .
J gene: TRBJ2-7
V gene: TRBV12-3/TRBV12-4
CDR3 DNA: TGTGCCAGCAGTTTGAACCCAACCTACGAGCAGTACTTC
CDR3 protein: CASSLNPTYEQYF

clone size: .
D gene: .
J gene: TRBJ2-3
V gene: TRBV13
CDR3 DNA: TGTGCCAGCAGCACCCCGGCGGCAGATACGCAGTATTTT
CDR3 protein: CASSTPAADTQYF

clone size: .
D gene: TRBD2
J gene: TRBJ2-1
V gene: TRBV11-3
CDR3 DNA: TGTGCCAGCAGCCCCAAGGCGGGGACTAGCACGGTCTTC
CDR3 protein: CASSPKAGTSTVF

clone size: .
D gene: .
J gene: TRBJ2-4
V gene: TRBV19
CDR3 DNA: TGTGCCAGTAGTAGCGGATGGTTGGCCAAAAACATTCAGTACTTC
CDR3 protein: CASSSGWLAKNIQYF

clone size: .
D gene: .
J gene: TRBJ1-1
V gene: TRBV29-1
CDR3 DNA: TGCAGCGCCGATAAGGGCATGAACACTGAAGCTTTCTTT
CDR3 protein: CSADKGMNTEAFF